This TCR beta chain was sequenced in a study of OX40 agonist ivuxolimab in advanced cancers. The overall study: Patients assigned to dose escalation were diagnosed with hepatocellular carcinoma, melanoma, renal cell or head and neck cancer.

Concerning this clone itself: Antigen unknown.

General study findings and limits: At doses 0.1 to 3.0 mg/kg, CD4+ and CD8+ clones expanded. A proportion of nonresponders additionally exhibited low normalized T-cell clonal expansion.

Profiling relied on immunoSEQ multiplex PCR, and the TCRdb table lists in-frame clones only, not all of them. This sample carries roughly 63,000 clones, 89% of them seen once, and the ten largest clones take approximately 12%. CDR3 size: 13 residues. Trimming stripped 5 bases from V and 8 bases from J, with 15 bases between. CDR1 and CDR2 from the germline V gene are SEHNR and FQNEAQ (reference sequence). Autoimmune disease history or systemic immunosuppression was exclusionary. The sample consisted of CD4+ or CD8+ T cells sorted from blood, taken in a trial of the OX40 agonist ivuxolimab. This clonotype originated in an adult with an advanced solid tumor such as melanoma, head and neck, liver or kidney cancer. The genes are TRBV7-9 and TRBJ1-1; D is unresolved. The CDR3 loop is CASSPGLFLEAFF. The CDR3 coding sequence is TGTGCCAGCAGCCCCGGCCTCTTTTTGGAAGCTTTCTTT.